These 3 T cell receptor beta chains were sequenced from one sample in a study of T-cell reconstitution after alpha-beta-depleted transplantation in children (dated by TCRdb to 2015 to 2016). Libraries were constructed by PCR. The listed sequencing device is Illumina HiSeq 2500. Molecular barcoding was employed in the preparation of TCR libraries, with unique molecular identifiers being used to normalize TCRbeta repertoire quantification. TCRdb redid the processing of the public reads, applying fastp at Q25 and MiXCR, and retained in-frame beta chains. One record per CDR3 amino acid sequence lists the most common genes and DNA. This sample has around 380,000 distinct CDR3 sequences in its table, and 11% of those were observed once. 5% to 6.5% of the sample rests with the top ten. Here the sequenced sample was PBMCs from the stem cell graft donor, taken from the stem cell graft. Source of these receptors: a human donor who donated a stem cell graft to a child with acute myeloid leukemia.

V gene TRBV5-1 combines with J gene TRBJ1-4; TRBD1 might be the D (6 bases). Trimming removed 0 bases from V and 8 bases from J, with 14 bases in between. CDR3 length: 15 amino acids. CDR1 and CDR2 from the germline V gene are SGHRS and YFSETQ. This CDR3 is CASSLGRGQREKLFF. CDR3 nucleotides: TGCGCCAGCAGCTTGGGGCGGGGGCAGCGAGAAAAACTGTTTTTT. Full variable domain (missing parts from reference TRBV5-1 and TRBJ1-4): KAGVTQTPRYLIKTRGQQVTLSCSPISGHRSVSWYQQTPGQGLQFLFEYFSETQRNKGNFPGRFSGRQFSNSRSEMNVSTLELGDSALYLCASSLGRGQREKLFFGSGTQLSVL.

This clonotype was observed a few times. This chain links TRBV7-9 with TRBJ2-7, with D perhaps TRBD2 (6 bases). Trimming removed 5 bases from V and 6 bases from J, with 8 bases in between. CDR1 SEHNR and CDR2 FQNEAQ come from the germline V gene (reference sequence). The CDR3 is 11 amino acids. The CDR3 is CASSRGIEQYV. The CDR3, as DNA: TGTGCCAGCAGCCGGGGGATCGAGCAGTACGTC.

This clonotype has a count of ten or more. The chain carries TRBV7-2 and TRBJ1-5; 9 bases line up with TRBD1. Germline lookup yields CDR1 SGHTA and CDR2 FQGNSA. With 5 bases clipped from V and 6 bases from J, the junction kept 5 bases outside the gene matches. CDR3 length equals 14 residues. The CDR3 bases are TGTGCCAGCAGCGTGCCGGGACAGGGTCAGCCCCAGCATTTT. This encodes CASSVPGQGQPQHF.